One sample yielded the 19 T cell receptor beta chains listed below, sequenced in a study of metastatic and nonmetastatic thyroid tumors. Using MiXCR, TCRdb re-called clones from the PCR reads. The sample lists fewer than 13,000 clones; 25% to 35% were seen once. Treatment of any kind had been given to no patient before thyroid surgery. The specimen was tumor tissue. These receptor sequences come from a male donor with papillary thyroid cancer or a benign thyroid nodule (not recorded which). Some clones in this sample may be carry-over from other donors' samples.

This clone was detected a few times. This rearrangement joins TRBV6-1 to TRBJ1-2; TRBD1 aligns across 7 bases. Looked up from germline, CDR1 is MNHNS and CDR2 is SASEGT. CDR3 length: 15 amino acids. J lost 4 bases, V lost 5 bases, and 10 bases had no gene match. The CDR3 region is CASSPSTGTSYGYTF. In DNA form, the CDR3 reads TGTGCCAGCAGTCCCTCGACAGGGACCAGCTATGGCTACACCTTC.

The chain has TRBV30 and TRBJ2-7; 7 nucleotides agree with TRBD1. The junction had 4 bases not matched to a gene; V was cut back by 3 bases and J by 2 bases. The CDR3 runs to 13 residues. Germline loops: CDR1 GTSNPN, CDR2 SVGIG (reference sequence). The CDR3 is CAWSRQGAYEQYF. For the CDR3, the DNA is TGTGCCTGGAGCAGACAGGGCGCCTACGAGCAGTACTTC.

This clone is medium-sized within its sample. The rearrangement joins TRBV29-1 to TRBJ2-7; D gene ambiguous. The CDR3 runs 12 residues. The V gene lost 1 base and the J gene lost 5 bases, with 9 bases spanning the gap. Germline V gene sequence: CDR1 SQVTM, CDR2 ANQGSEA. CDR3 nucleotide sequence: TGCAGCGTTGAAGTCGGTAGTCACGAGCAGTACTTC. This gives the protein CSVEVGSHEQYF.

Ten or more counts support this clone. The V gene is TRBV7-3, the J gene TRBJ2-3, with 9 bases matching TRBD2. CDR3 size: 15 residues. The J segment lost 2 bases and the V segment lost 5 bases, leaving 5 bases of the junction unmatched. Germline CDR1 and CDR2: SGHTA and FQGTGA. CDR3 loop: CASSETSGNTDTQYF. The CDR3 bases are TGTGCCAGCAGCGAGACTAGCGGAAACACAGATACGCAGTATTTT.

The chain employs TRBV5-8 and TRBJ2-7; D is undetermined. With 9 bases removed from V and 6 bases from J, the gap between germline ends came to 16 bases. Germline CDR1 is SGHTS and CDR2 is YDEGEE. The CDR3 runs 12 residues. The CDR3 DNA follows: TGTGCCATCATGTTTTCAGTATCCGAGCAGTACGTC. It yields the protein CAIMFSVSEQYV.

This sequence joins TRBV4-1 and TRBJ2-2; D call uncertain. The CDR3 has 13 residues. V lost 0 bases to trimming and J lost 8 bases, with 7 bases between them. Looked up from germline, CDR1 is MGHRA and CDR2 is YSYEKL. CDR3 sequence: CASSQESLGELFF. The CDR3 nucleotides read TGCGCCAGCAGCCAAGAAAGTCTGGGGGAGCTGTTTTTT.

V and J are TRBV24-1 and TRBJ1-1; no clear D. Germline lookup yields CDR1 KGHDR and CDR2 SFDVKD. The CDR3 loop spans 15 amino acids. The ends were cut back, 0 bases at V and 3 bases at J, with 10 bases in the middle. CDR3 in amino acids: CATSDLRDHHTEAFF. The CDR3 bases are TGTGCCACCAGTGATTTGAGGGATCATCACACTGAAGCTTTCTTT.

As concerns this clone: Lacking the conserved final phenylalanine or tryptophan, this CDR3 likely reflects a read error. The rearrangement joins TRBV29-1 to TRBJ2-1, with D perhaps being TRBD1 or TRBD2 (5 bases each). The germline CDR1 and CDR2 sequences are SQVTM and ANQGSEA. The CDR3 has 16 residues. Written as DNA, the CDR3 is TGCAGCGTTGAAGATCCGGGACGGAGCTCCCACAATGAGCAGTTCTCC. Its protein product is CSVEDPGRSSHNEQFS.

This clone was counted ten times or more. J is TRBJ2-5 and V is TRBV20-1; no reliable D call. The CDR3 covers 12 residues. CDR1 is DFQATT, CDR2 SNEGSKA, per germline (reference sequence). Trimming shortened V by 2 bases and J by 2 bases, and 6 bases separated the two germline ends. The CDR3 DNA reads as TGCAGTGCTAGATTCGGACAAGAGACCCAGTACTTC. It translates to CSARFGQETQYF.

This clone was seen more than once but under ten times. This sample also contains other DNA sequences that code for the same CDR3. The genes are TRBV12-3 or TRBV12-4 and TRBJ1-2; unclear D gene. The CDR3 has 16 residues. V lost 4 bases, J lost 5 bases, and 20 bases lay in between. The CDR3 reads CASSSDGRAGGYGYTF. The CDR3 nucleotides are TGTGCCAGCAGTTCGGACGGGAGAGCTGGCGGATATGGCTACACCTTC.

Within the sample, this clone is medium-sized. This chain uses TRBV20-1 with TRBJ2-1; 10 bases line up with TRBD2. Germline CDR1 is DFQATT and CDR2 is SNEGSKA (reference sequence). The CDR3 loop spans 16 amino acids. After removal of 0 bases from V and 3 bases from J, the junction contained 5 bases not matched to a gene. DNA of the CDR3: TGCAGTGCTAGAGACAGCGGGAGGGGATTCTACAATGAGCAGTTCTTC. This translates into CSARDSGRGFYNEQFF.

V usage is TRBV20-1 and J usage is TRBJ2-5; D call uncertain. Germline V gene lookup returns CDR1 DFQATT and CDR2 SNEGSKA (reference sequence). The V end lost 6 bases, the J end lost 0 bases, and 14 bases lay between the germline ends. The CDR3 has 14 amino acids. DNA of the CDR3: TGCAGTGCCCGAGGTCAGTCTCACCAAGAGACCCAGTACTTC. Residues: CSARGQSHQETQYF.

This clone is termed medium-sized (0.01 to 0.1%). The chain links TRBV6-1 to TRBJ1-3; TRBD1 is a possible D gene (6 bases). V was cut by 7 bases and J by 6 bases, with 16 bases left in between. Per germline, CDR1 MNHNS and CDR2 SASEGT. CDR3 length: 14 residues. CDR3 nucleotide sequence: TGTGCCAGCACCCCACAGGGAAGTGAAAACACCATATATTTT. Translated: CASTPQGSENTIYF.

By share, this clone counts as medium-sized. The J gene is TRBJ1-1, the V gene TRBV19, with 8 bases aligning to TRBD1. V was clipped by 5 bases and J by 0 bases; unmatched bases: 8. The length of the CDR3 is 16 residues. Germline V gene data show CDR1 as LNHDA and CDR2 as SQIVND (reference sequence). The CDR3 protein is CASSESGTGLNTEAFF. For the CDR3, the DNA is TGTGCCAGTAGTGAATCCGGGACAGGCTTGAACACTGAAGCTTTCTTT.

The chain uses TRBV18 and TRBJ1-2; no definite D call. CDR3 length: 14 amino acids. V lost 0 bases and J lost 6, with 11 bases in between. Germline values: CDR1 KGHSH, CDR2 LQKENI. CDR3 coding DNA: TGTGCCAGCTCACCACCGGGAAGGGTAGATGGCTACACCTTC. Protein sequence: CASSPPGRVDGYTF.

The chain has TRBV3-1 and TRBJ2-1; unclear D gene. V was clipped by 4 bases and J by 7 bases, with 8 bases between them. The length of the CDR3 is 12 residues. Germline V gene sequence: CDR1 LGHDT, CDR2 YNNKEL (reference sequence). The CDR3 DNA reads TGTGCCAGCAGCCCAAAGTATAATGAGCAGTTCTTC. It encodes CASSPKYNEQFF.

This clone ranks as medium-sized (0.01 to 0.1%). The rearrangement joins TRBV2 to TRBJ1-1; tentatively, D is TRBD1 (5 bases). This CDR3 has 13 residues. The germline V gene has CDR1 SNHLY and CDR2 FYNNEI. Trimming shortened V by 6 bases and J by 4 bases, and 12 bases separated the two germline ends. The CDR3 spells CASSPGGVTEAFF. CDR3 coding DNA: TGTGCCAGCAGCCCAGGAGGGGTCACTGAAGCTTTCTTT.

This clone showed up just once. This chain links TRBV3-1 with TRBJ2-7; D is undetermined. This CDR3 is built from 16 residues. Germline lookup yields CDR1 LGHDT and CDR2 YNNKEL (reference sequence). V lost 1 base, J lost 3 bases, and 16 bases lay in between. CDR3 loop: CASSQGFLAAHYEQYF. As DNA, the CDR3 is TGTGCCAGCAGCCAAGGATTTCTCGCGGCCCACTACGAGCAGTACTTC.

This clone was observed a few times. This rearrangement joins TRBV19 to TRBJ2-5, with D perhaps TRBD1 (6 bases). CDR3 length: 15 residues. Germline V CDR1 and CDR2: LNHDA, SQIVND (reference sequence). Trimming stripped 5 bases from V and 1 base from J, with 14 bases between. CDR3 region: CASSPRQGIQETQYF. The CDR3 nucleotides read TGTGCCAGTAGTCCCCGGCAGGGGATCCAAGAGACCCAGTACTTC.